This record concerns one T cell receptor beta chain sequence. Via MiXCR, TCRdb re-called the RT-PCR reads, giving one row per CDR3 protein. The sample yields approximately 720,000 distinct CDR3 sequences, approximately 15% seen once. Germline trimming cut 8 bases from V and 5 bases from J; bases unmatched to any gene: 6. CDR1 is LNHDA, CDR2 SQIVND, per germline (reference sequence). There are 13 residues in the CDR3. The receptor was isolated from a female donor in good health, serving as a healthy control. The V call is TRBV19, the J call TRBJ2-5, with 9 bases that match TRBD1. Sequenced input: memory CD4+ T cells from blood. In DNA, the CDR3 is TGTGCCAGTCAACAGGGGGCTTGGGAGACCCAGTACTTC. Translated, it gives CASQQGAWETQYF. Together with reference TRBV19 and TRBJ2-5, the CDR3 gives the full variable domain: DGGITQSPKYLFRKEGQNVTLSCEQNLNHDAMYWYRQDPGQGLRLIYYSQIVNDFQKGDIAEGYSVSREKKESFPLTVTSAQKNPTAFYLCASQQGAWETQYFGPGTRLLVL.